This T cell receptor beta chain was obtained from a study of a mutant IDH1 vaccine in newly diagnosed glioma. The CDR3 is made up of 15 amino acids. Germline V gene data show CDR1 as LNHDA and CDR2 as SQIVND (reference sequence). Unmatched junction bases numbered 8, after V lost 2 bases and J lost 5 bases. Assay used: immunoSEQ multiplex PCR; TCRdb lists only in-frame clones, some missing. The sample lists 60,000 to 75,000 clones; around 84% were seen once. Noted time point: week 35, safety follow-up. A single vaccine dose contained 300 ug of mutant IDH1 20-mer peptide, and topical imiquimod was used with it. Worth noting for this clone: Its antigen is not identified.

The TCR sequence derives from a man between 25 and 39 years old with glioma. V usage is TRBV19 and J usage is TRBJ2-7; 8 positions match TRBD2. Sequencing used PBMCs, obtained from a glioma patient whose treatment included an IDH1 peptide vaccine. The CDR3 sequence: CASSISSGRSHEQYF. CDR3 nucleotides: TGTGCCAGTAGTATATCGAGCGGGAGATCCCACGAGCAGTACTTC.